This T cell receptor beta chain originates from a study of response to subunit inactivated influenza vaccine. Study-level findings and limits: The authors offered the suggestion that each seasonal influenza vaccination recruits few new T cells.

As concerns this clonotype: Antigen unknown.

The CDR3 length is 20 residues. The V and J ends lost 5 bases and 0 bases, in that order; junction bases with no gene match: 18. Per the germline V gene, CDR1 is SGHAT and CDR2 is FQNNGV. TCRdb redid the calling of the RT-PCR reads with MiXCR, one entry per CDR3 protein. The data hold roughly 290,000 distinct CDR3 sequences, with 20% to 25% observed a single time. The receptor comes from a man between 50 and 75 years old who received an inactivated influenza vaccine. The sequenced sample was PBMCs from blood, obtained roughly 20 months after vaccination. The chain uses TRBV11-2 and TRBJ1-3; the match to TRBD1 covers 8 bases. The CDR3 bases are TGTGCCAGCAGCACCCCCGGGACAGGAGATAAACTTAGCTCTGGAAACACCATATATTTT. It codes for CASSTPGTGDKLSSGNTIYF.